This record looks at one T cell receptor (beta chain) sequence and its context. Its specificity is unknown. The CDR3 is 13 residues long. CDR1 is SGHVS and CDR2 is FNYEAQ in the germline V gene. V was cut by 6 bases and J by 7 bases, with 13 bases left in between. The entry originates in a study of cytomegalovirus exposure and HLA in healthy donors. Study findings and constraints: Published work reported that the classifier diagnosed cytomegalovirus status with high specificity and sensitivity. The investigators catalogued 150 to 200 TCR beta chains as cytomegalovirus-associated.

TCRdb's copy holds only in-frame clones and misses some; the assay was immunoSEQ multiplex PCR. The data show 200,000 or so clones, around 84% seen once. This clonotype was obtained from a woman under 40 in good health and CMV-seropositive. The chain employs TRBV7-6 and TRBJ1-3, with D possibly matching TRBD1 (6 bases). The specimen was PBMCs. DNA of the CDR3: TGTGCCAGCAGGACACAGGGTGGGAACACCATATATTTT. As protein: CASRTQGGNTIYF. The entire variable domain, with the rest obtained from reference TRBV7-6 and TRBJ1-3, is as follows: GAGVSQSPRYKVTKRGQDVALRCDPISGHVSLYWYRQALGQGPEFLTYFNYEAQQDKSGLPNDRFSAERPEGSISTLTIQRTEQRDSAMYRCASRTQGGNTIYFGEGSWLTVV.